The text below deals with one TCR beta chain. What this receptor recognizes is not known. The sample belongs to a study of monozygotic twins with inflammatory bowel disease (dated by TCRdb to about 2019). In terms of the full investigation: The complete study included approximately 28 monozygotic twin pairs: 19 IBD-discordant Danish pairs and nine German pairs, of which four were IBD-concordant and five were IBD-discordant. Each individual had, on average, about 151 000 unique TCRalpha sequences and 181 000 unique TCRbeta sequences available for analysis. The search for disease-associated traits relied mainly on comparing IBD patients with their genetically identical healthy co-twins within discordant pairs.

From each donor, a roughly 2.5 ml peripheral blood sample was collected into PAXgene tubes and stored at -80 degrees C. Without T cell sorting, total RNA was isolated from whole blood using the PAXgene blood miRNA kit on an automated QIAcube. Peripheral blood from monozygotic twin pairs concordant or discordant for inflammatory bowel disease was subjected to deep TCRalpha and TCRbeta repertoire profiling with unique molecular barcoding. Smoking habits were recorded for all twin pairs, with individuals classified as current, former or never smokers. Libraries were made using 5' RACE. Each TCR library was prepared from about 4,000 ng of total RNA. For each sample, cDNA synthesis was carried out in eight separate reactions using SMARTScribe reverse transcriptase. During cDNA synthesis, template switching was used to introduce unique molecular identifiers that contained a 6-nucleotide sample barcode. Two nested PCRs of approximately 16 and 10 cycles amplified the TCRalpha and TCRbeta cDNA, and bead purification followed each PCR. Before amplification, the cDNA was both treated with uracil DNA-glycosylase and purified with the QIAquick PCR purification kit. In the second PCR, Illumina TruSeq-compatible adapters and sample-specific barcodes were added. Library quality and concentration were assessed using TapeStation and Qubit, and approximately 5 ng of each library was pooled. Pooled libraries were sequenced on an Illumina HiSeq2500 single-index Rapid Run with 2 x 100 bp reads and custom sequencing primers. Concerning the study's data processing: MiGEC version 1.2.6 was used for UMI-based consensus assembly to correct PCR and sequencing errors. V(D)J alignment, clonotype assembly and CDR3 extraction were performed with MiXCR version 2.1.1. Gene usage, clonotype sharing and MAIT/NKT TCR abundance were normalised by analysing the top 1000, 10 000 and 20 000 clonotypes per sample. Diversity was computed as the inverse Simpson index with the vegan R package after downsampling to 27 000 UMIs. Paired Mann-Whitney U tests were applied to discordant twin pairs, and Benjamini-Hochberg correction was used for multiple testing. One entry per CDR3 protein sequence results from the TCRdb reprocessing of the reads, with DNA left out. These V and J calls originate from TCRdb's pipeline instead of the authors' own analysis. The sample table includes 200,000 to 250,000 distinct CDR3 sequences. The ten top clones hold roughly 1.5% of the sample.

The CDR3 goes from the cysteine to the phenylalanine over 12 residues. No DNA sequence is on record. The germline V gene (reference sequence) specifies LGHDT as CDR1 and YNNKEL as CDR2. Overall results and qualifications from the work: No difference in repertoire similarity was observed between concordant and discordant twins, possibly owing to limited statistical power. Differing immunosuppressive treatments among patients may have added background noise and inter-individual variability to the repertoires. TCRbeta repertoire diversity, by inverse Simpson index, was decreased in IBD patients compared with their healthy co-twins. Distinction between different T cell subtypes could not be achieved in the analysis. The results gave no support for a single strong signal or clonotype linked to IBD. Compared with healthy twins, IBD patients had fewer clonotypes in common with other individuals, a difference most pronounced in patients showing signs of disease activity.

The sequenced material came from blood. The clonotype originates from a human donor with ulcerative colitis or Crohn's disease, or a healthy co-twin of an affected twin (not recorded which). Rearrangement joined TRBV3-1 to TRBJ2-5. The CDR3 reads CASSRDLKTQYF.